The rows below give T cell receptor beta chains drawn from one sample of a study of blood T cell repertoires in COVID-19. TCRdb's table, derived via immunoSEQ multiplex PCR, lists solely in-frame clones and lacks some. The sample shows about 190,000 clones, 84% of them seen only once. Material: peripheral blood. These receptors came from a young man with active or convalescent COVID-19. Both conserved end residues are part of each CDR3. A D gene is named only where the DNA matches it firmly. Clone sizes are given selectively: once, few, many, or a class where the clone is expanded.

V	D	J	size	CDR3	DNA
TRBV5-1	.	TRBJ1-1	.	CASRIDSTSNTEAFF	TGCGCCAGTCGGATAGACAGCACGTCGAACACTGAAGCTTTCTTT
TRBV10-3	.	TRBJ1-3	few	CAISQGPGNTIYF	TGTGCCATCAGTCAGGGGCCTGGAAACACCATATATTTT
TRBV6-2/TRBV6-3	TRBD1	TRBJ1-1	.	CASSLGQGTEAFF	TGTGCCAGCAGCTTAGGACAGGGGACTGAAGCTTTCTTT
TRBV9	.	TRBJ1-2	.	CASSAPGRVYGYTF	TGTGCCAGCAGCGCCCCAGGGCGAGTCTATGGCTACACCTTC
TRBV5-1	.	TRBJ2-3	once	CASSRGSVSTDTQYF	TGCGCCAGCAGCCGGGGAAGCGTTAGCACAGATACGCAGTATTTT
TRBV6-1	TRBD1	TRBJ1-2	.	CASSERLGQARGYTF	TGTGCCAGCAGTGAGAGGCTCGGACAGGCGAGAGGCTACACCTTC
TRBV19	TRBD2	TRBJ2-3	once	CASSTAGRGHTQYF	TGTGCCAGTAGTACCGCGGGGAGGGGCCATACGCAGTATTTT
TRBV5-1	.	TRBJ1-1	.	CASSLDRVAFF	TGCGCCAGCAGCTTGGACAGGGTAGCTTTCTTT
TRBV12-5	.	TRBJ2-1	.	CASGGGVFTDEQFF	TGTGCTAGTGGCGGAGGGGTTTTTACCGATGAGCAGTTCTTC
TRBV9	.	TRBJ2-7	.	CASSVEWTEAYEQYF	TGTGCCAGCAGCGTAGAGTGGACAGAGGCCTACGAGCAGTACTTC
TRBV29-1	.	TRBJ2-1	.	CSVKPISSYNEQFF	TGCAGCGTAAAGCCGATAAGCTCCTACAATGAGCAGTTCTTC
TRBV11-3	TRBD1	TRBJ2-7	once	CASSLAGWDSQTYEQYF	TGTGCCAGCAGCTTAGCCGGTTGGGACAGCCAGACCTACGAGCAGTACTTC
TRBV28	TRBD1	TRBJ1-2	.	CASTSADRAYGYTF	TGTGCCAGCACCTCGGCGGACAGGGCGTATGGCTACACCTTC
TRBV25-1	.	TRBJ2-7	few	CASTSTGSEQYF	TGTGCCAGCACCAGTACGGGATCCGAGCAGTACTTC
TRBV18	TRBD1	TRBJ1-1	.	CASSPPSGQGRTEAFF	TGTGCCAGCTCACCACCGTCGGGACAGGGGCGCACTGAAGCTTTCTTT
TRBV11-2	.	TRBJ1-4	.	CASSFDGTSGEKLFF	TGTGCCAGCAGCTTCGACGGGACATCCGGCGAAAAACTGTTTTTT
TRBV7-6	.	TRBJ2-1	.	CASSLEGLAGEQFF	TGTGCCAGCAGCTTAGAAGGCCTGGCGGGGGAGCAGTTCTTC
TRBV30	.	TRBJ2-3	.	CAWSVQGTDTQYF	TGTGCCTGGAGTGTACAGGGCACAGATACGCAGTATTTT
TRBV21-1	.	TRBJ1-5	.	CASSKAGSTQPQHF	TGTGCCAGCAGCAAGGCGGGGTCCACTCAGCCCCAGCATTTT
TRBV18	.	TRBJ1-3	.	CASSRAGSEGNTIYF	TGTGCCAGCTCACGGGCAGGGTCCGAGGGAAACACCATATATTTT
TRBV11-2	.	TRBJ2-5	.	CASSLDRETQYF	TGTGCCAGCAGCTTAGATCGGGAGACCCAGTACTTC
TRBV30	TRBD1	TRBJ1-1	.	CASTLGTGWNEAFF	TGTGCCTCCACCCTGGGGACAGGGTGGAATGAAGCTTTCTTT
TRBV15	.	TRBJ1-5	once	CATSREGVGNQPQHF	TGTGCCACCAGCAGAGAGGGAGTAGGAAATCAGCCCCAGCATTTT
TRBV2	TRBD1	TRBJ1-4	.	CARLDRGYEKLFF	TGTGCCAGACTCGACAGGGGGTATGAAAAACTGTTTTTT
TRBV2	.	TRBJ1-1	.	CASRGTDTEAFF	TGTGCCAGCAGGGGTACAGACACTGAAGCTTTCTTT
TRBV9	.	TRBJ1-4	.	CASNRGEATNEKLFF	TGTGCCAGCAATCGGGGAGAGGCAACTAATGAAAAACTGTTTTTT
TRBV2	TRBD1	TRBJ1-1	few	CASSEGTGGQDTEAFF	TGTGCCAGCAGTGAAGGGACAGGGGGCCAGGACACTGAAGCTTTCTTT
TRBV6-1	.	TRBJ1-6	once	CASSESGSRRAYNSPLHF	TGTGCCAGCAGTGAATCCGGCTCGAGGAGGGCCTATAATTCACCCCTCCACTTT
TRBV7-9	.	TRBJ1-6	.	CASSSSVVGLPVINSPLHF	TGTGCCAGCAGCTCGAGTGTCGTCGGACTGCCCGTTATTAATTCACCCCTCCACTTT
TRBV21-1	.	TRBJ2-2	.	CASSQIYRVTGELFF	TGTGCCAGCAGCCAAATTTACAGGGTCACCGGGGAGCTGTTTTTT
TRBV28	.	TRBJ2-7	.	CASSLDRTGREYEQYF	TGTGCCAGCAGTTTAGACAGGACTGGGCGGGAGTACGAGCAGTACTTC
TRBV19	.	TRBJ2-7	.	CASSPSRYEQYF	TGTGCCAGTAGTCCCTCCCGGTACGAGCAGTACTTC
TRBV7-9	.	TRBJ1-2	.	CASSLGSLGRQYGYTF	TGTGCCAGCAGCTTAGGTTCATTGGGCAGGCAATATGGCTACACCTTC
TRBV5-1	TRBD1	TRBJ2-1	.	CASSLGTGIDEQFF	TGCGCCAGCAGCCTCGGGACAGGGATCGATGAGCAGTTCTTC
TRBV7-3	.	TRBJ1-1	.	CASSSGPGRASEAFF	TGTGCCAGCAGCTCCGGGCCAGGGAGGGCATCTGAAGCTTTCTTT
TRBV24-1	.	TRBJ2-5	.	CATSDSGVQTQYF	TGTGCCACCAGTGACTCCGGAGTCCAGACCCAGTACTTC
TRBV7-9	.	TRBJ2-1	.	CASTLLSEQFF	TGTGCCAGCACCCTTTTGAGTGAGCAGTTCTTC
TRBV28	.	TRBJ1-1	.	CASSFRRRPEAFF	TGTGCCAGCAGTTTCCGACGGCGGCCAGAAGCTTTCTTT
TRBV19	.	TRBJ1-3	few	CASSIAGSGNTIYF	TGTGCCAGTAGTATCGCGGGCTCTGGAAACACCATATATTTT